This is a list of T cell receptor beta chains from one sample in a study of blood T cell repertoires in COVID-19. Data came from immunoSEQ multiplex PCR; TCRdb stores just in-frame clones and leaves some out. This table has 150,000 or so clones, more than 70% appearing once. The sample was peripheral blood. Receptors were obtained from a man aged 55 to 69 with active or convalescent COVID-19. Each CDR3 is given with its conserved first and last residue. Fields, in order: clone size, V gene, J gene, D gene, CDR3 protein, CDR3 DNA. D genes are given only for firm matches. Only part of the rows carry a size: once, few, many, or a class if the clone is expanded.

clone_size: few
v_call: TRBV7-9
j_call: TRBJ1-1
d_call: TRBD1
cdr3_aa: CASSRTGNTEAFF
cdr3_nt: TGTGCCAGCAGCCGGACAGGGAACACTGAAGCTTTCTTT

clone_size: -
v_call: TRBV7-2
j_call: TRBJ1-5
d_call: -
cdr3_aa: CASSSNRDHQPQHF
cdr3_nt: TGTGCCAGCAGTTCAAACAGGGACCATCAGCCCCAGCATTTT

clone_size: -
v_call: TRBV7-9
j_call: TRBJ2-3
d_call: -
cdr3_aa: CASSLRRAKADTQYF
cdr3_nt: TGTGCCAGCAGCTTACGGCGGGCCAAGGCAGATACGCAGTATTTT

clone_size: -
v_call: TRBV5-1
j_call: TRBJ2-3
d_call: TRBD1
cdr3_aa: CASSDRGTDTQYF
cdr3_nt: TGCGCCAGCTCCGACAGGGGGACAGATACGCAGTATTTT

clone_size: -
v_call: TRBV15
j_call: TRBJ2-7
d_call: TRBD2
cdr3_aa: CATSEAQRTSGLHEQYF
cdr3_nt: TGTGCCACCAGCGAAGCCCAAAGGACTAGCGGCCTCCACGAGCAGTACTTC

clone_size: -
v_call: TRBV4-3
j_call: TRBJ1-2
d_call: -
cdr3_aa: CASSQSFLYGYTF
cdr3_nt: TGCGCCAGCAGCCAGTCGTTTCTCTATGGCTACACCTTC

clone_size: -
v_call: TRBV20-1
j_call: TRBJ2-3
d_call: -
cdr3_aa: CSASRGASDTQYF
cdr3_nt: TGCAGTGCTAGTAGGGGTGCGTCAGATACGCAGTATTTT

clone_size: few
v_call: TRBV5-8
j_call: TRBJ1-5
d_call: TRBD1
cdr3_aa: CASRLGTVPQPQHF
cdr3_nt: TGTGCCAGCAGACTAGGGACAGTCCCGCAGCCCCAGCATTTT

clone_size: -
v_call: TRBV4-1
j_call: TRBJ1-4
d_call: -
cdr3_aa: CASSQGSADGEKLFF
cdr3_nt: TGCGCCAGCAGCCAAGGATCAGCGGATGGGGAAAAACTGTTTTTT

clone_size: -
v_call: TRBV5-4
j_call: TRBJ1-6
d_call: TRBD1
cdr3_aa: CASSSDPPGQFNSPLHF
cdr3_nt: TGTGCCAGCAGCTCGGACCCCCCGGGACAGTTTAATTCACCCCTCCACTTT

clone_size: -
v_call: TRBV24-1
j_call: TRBJ2-3
d_call: TRBD1
cdr3_aa: CATSAGTGADTQYF
cdr3_nt: TGTGCCACCAGTGCCGGGACAGGGGCAGATACGCAGTATTTT

clone_size: -
v_call: TRBV6-4
j_call: TRBJ2-3
d_call: -
cdr3_aa: CASSAEPGSDTQYF
cdr3_nt: TGTGCCAGCAGTGCCGAGCCAGGGTCTGATACGCAGTATTTT

clone_size: -
v_call: TRBV5-6
j_call: TRBJ1-5
d_call: TRBD1
cdr3_aa: CASSYGTASNQPQHF
cdr3_nt: TGTGCCAGCAGCTACGGGACAGCCTCCAATCAGCCCCAGCATTTT

clone_size: -
v_call: TRBV5-1
j_call: TRBJ2-1
d_call: TRBD2
cdr3_aa: CASSGPAGGSHEQFF
cdr3_nt: TGCGCCAGCAGCGGGCCGGCGGGAGGGTCCCATGAGCAGTTCTTC

clone_size: once
v_call: TRBV5-1
j_call: TRBJ1-1
d_call: TRBD1
cdr3_aa: CASSSGQDNTEAFF
cdr3_nt: TGCGCCAGCAGCTCGGGACAGGACAACACTGAAGCTTTCTTT

clone_size: -
v_call: TRBV7-9
j_call: TRBJ2-7
d_call: TRBD1
cdr3_aa: CASSWTGVEQYF
cdr3_nt: TGTGCCAGCAGCTGGACAGGGGTCGAGCAGTACTTC

clone_size: once
v_call: TRBV7-3
j_call: TRBJ2-5
d_call: -
cdr3_aa: CASSLSTQETQYF
cdr3_nt: TGTGCCAGCTCACTATCGACCCAAGAGACCCAGTACTTC

clone_size: -
v_call: TRBV7-3
j_call: TRBJ1-2
d_call: -
cdr3_aa: CASSFDGQGGYTF
cdr3_nt: TGTGCCAGCAGCTTCGACGGCCAGGGGGGCTACACCTTC

clone_size: -
v_call: TRBV6-1
j_call: TRBJ2-1
d_call: -
cdr3_aa: CASNELGSYNEQFF
cdr3_nt: TGTGCCAGCAATGAACTAGGCTCCTACAATGAGCAGTTCTTC

clone_size: -
v_call: TRBV5-1
j_call: TRBJ2-5
d_call: -
cdr3_aa: CASSLSRGVQETQYF
cdr3_nt: TGCGCCAGCAGCTTATCTAGGGGTGTCCAAGAGACCCAGTACTTC

clone_size: -
v_call: TRBV25-1
j_call: TRBJ1-2
d_call: -
cdr3_aa: CASSVSSGSYGYTF
cdr3_nt: TGTGCCAGCAGTGTCTCGTCAGGGTCTTATGGCTACACCTTC

clone_size: -
v_call: TRBV3-1/TRBV3-2
j_call: TRBJ2-5
d_call: -
cdr3_aa: CASSQQAKQTQYF
cdr3_nt: TGTGCCAGCAGCCAACAGGCCAAACAGACCCAGTACTTC

clone_size: once
v_call: TRBV2
j_call: TRBJ1-2
d_call: -
cdr3_aa: CASSELTQGGDGYTF
cdr3_nt: TGTGCCAGCAGTGAATTGACGCAGGGAGGAGATGGCTACACCTTC

clone_size: once
v_call: TRBV29-1
j_call: TRBJ2-3
d_call: TRBD1
cdr3_aa: CSTLDREYDTQYF
cdr3_nt: TGCAGCACCTTGGACAGGGAATACGATACGCAGTATTTT

clone_size: -
v_call: TRBV2
j_call: TRBJ2-1
d_call: TRBD2
cdr3_aa: CASSGLAGGRGEQFF
cdr3_nt: TGTGCCAGCAGTGGATTAGCGGGAGGGCGGGGTGAGCAGTTCTTC

clone_size: -
v_call: TRBV6-6
j_call: TRBJ2-7
d_call: TRBD2
cdr3_aa: CANVLHGSSGSWEQYF
cdr3_nt: TGTGCCAACGTACTGCACGGGTCTAGCGGGAGTTGGGAGCAGTACTTC

clone_size: -
v_call: TRBV7-9
j_call: TRBJ1-4
d_call: -
cdr3_aa: CASSFRGIDEKLFF
cdr3_nt: TGTGCCAGCAGCTTTAGGGGGATTGATGAAAAACTGTTTTTT

clone_size: -
v_call: TRBV10-3
j_call: TRBJ2-7
d_call: -
cdr3_aa: CAISPQTAKTYEQYF
cdr3_nt: TGTGCCATCAGTCCTCAGACAGCGAAAACCTACGAGCAGTACTTC

clone_size: -
v_call: TRBV11-3
j_call: TRBJ2-6
d_call: TRBD1
cdr3_aa: CASSYRGMANVLTF
cdr3_nt: TGTGCCAGCAGCTACAGGGGGATGGCCAACGTCCTGACTTTC

clone_size: -
v_call: TRBV6-6
j_call: TRBJ2-7
d_call: -
cdr3_aa: CASRQSVPSEQYF
cdr3_nt: TGTGCCAGCAGGCAGTCAGTCCCTTCCGAGCAGTACTTC

clone_size: -
v_call: TRBV5-1
j_call: TRBJ1-6
d_call: TRBD1
cdr3_aa: CASSLDGTGVTPLHF
cdr3_nt: TGCGCCAGCAGCTTGGACGGGACAGGGGTTACACCCCTCCACTTT

clone_size: -
v_call: TRBV7-6
j_call: TRBJ2-1
d_call: -
cdr3_aa: CASSSPPGYNEQFF
cdr3_nt: TGTGCCAGCAGCTCCCCCCCGGGTTACAATGAGCAGTTCTTC

clone_size: -
v_call: TRBV7-9
j_call: TRBJ2-1
d_call: -
cdr3_aa: CASSSDRFLNEQFF
cdr3_nt: TGTGCCAGCAGCTCAGACAGGTTTCTCAATGAGCAGTTCTTC

clone_size: once
v_call: TRBV5-4
j_call: TRBJ2-1
d_call: TRBD1
cdr3_aa: CASSGRGPGDNEQFF
cdr3_nt: TGTGCCAGCAGCGGCAGGGGGCCAGGAGACAATGAGCAGTTCTTC

clone_size: once
v_call: TRBV9
j_call: TRBJ1-4
d_call: -
cdr3_aa: CASSVDALGEKLFF
cdr3_nt: TGTGCCAGCAGCGTAGATGCGTTGGGCGAAAAACTGTTTTTT